One sample yielded the 30 T cell receptor beta chains listed below, sequenced in a study of T cell responses to AZD1222 COVID-19 vaccine. Using immunoSEQ multiplex PCR, the repertoire was profiled, and TCRdb retains in-frame clones only, with some absent. The table records nearly 200,000 clones, under 95% of them present only once. The sequencing here drew on peripheral blood, taken 28 days after the second AZD1222 dose. The receptors were gathered from an adult who received the AZD1222 COVID-19 vaccine.

V usage is TRBV12-5 and J usage is TRBJ2-1; 7 bases agree with TRBD1. The V gene end was trimmed by 6 bases and the J gene end by 3 bases; junction bases not matched to a gene: 8. The CDR3 has 15 amino acids. The germline gives CDR1 LGHNT, CDR2 FRNRAP. The CDR3 bases are TGTGCTAGTGGCCGGGGACAGACACTCTACAATGAGCAGTTCTTC. Protein: CASGRGQTLYNEQFF.

This sequence joins TRBV15 and TRBJ1-4, with D tentatively TRBD1 (5 bases). Trimming stripped 0 bases from V and 8 bases from J, with 16 bases between. Germline-derived CDR1 and CDR2 are LNHNV and YYDKDF (reference sequence). This CDR3 is built from 16 residues. This CDR3 is CATSRDGGPLGEKLFF. The CDR3 DNA reads as TGTGCCACCAGCAGAGATGGGGGTCCCCTGGGGGAAAAACTGTTTTTT.

CDR3 nucleotides: TGTGCCAGCAGCGGGACAGGGGCCTATGAAAAACTGTTTTTT. Encoded protein: CASSGTGAYEKLFF. This chain links TRBV6-5 with TRBJ1-4, with TRBD1 matching 10 bases. The CDR3 has 14 residues. Per the germline V gene, CDR1 is MNHEY and CDR2 is SVGAGI. The trim removed 6 bases at V and 6 bases at J, leaving 4 bases unmatched.

This rearrangement joins TRBV18 to TRBJ1-2, with 8 bases that match TRBD1. There are 13 residues in the CDR3. The junction had 3 bases not matched to a gene; V was cut back by 5 bases and J by 4 bases. The V gene's germline CDR1 is KGHSH and CDR2 LQKENI. CDR3 sequence (DNA): TGTGCCAGCTCAATAGACAGGGGCTATGGCTACACCTTC. It encodes CASSIDRGYGYTF.

This clone was recorded only once. V gene TRBV28 combines with J gene TRBJ2-7; no definite D call. In germline, CDR1 is MDHEN, CDR2 SYDVKM. This CDR3 comprises 11 residues. Trimming shortened V by 2 bases and J by 5 bases, and 4 bases separated the two germline ends. The CDR3 nucleotides read TGTGCCAGCAGTTTACTTCACGAGCAGTACTTC. As protein: CASSLLHEQYF.

This chain uses TRBV3-1 (or the pseudogene TRBV3-2) with TRBJ1-2, with no clear D. Germline V CDR1 and CDR2: LGHDT, YNNKEL (reference sequence). The CDR3 totals 17 residues. V shed 0 bases and J shed 2 bases, with 16 bases lying between them. CDR3 nucleotide sequence: TGTGCCAGCAGCCAAGAATTTCTATCCGGTTCAAACTATGGCTACACCTTC. The encoded protein is CASSQEFLSGSNYGYTF.

The rearrangement links TRBV11-2 to TRBJ1-4, with 10 bases matching TRBD1. V shed 5 bases, J shed 8 bases, and the junction held 5 bases outside the gene matches. This CDR3 has 14 residues. Germline V gene lookup returns CDR1 SGHAT and CDR2 FQNNGV. CDR3 region: CASSAGTGEEKLFF. As DNA, the CDR3 is TGTGCCAGCAGCGCCGGGACAGGGGAAGAAAAACTGTTTTTT.

In nucleotides, the CDR3 is TGCGCCAGCAGCCTCACCGGGGCCAACTATGGCTACACCTTC. This codes for CASSLTGANYGYTF. This chain connects TRBV5-1 to TRBJ1-2; weak D call: TRBD1 (5 bases). The V gene lost 4 bases and the J gene lost 2 bases, with 12 bases spanning the gap. The germline V gene encodes CDR1 SGHRS and CDR2 YFSETQ. The CDR3 contains 14 residues.

The V call is TRBV2, the J call TRBJ2-2, with TRBD2 identical over 9 bases. Germline V CDR1 and CDR2: SNHLY, FYNNEI. Trimming at V came to 7 bases and at J to 4 bases, leaving 7 bases not matched to a gene. The CDR3 runs to 15 residues. CDR3 sequence: CASTGREGITGELFF. The CDR3 bases are TGTGCCAGCACCGGGCGGGAGGGTATCACCGGGGAGCTGTTTTTT.

V is TRBV2 and J is TRBJ1-3; D is perhaps TRBD1 (5 bases). This CDR3 contains 15 residues. V was pared by 10 bases and J by 4 bases, with 20 bases between. The germline V gene has CDR1 SNHLY and CDR2 FYNNEI. The CDR3 bases are TGTGCCACAGCGTTGGAAGCCGGGGGAGGAAACACCATATATTTT. Its translation is CATALEAGGGNTIYF.

This chain connects TRBV5-6 to TRBJ2-7; no clear D. The CDR3 sequence is 12 residues long. Deletions cut 3 bases from V and 4 bases from J, with 8 bases between. From germline, CDR1 is SGHDT and CDR2 YYEEEE. DNA of the CDR3: TGTGCCAGCAGCTCCCGTCTTTACGAGCAGTACTTC. This codes for CASSSRLYEQYF. Combining the CDR3 with reference TRBV5-6 and TRBJ2-7 gives the whole variable domain DAGVTQSPTHLIKTRGQQVTLRCSPKSGHDTVSWYQQALGQGPQFIFQYYEEEERQRGNFPDRFSGHQFPNYSSELNVNALLLGDSALYLCASSSRLYEQYFGPGTRLTVT.

The chain uses TRBV27 and TRBJ2-7, with a tentative D call TRBD1 (6 bases). Germline CDR1 MNHEY, CDR2 SMNVEV (reference sequence). With 5 bases removed from V and 12 bases from J, the gap between germline ends came to 20 bases. The CDR3 extends over 13 amino acids. The CDR3 DNA sequence: TGTGCCAGCAGTCCGGACAGAACGGGTGGCGCGTACTTC. It is translated as CASSPDRTGGAYF.

The rearrangement links TRBV7-2 to TRBJ2-5; D call uncertain. Germline CDR1 SGHTA, CDR2 FQGNSA. V was clipped by 4 bases and J by 5 bases, with 11 bases between them. There are 13 residues in the CDR3. CDR3 nucleotide sequence: TGTGCCAGCAGCTCTTCAATTGCCGAGACCCAGTACTTC. This encodes CASSSSIAETQYF.

With respect to this clone: Germline is not matched at one junction end, which may reflect a read error. The rearrangement links TRBV7-8 to TRBJ1-3; D is uncertain. The CDR3 contains 14 residues. In germline, CDR1 is SGHVS, CDR2 FQNEAQ. The CDR3 region has the DNA TGTGCCAGCAGCCGCTACAGCTCTGGAAGCACCATATATTTT. Translating it yields CASSRYSSGSTIYF.

This chain links TRBV30 with TRBJ1-6; D is unclear. The length of the CDR3 is 12 residues. Germline V gives CDR1 GTSNPN, CDR2 SVGIG (reference sequence). V shed 0 bases and J shed 8 bases, with 5 bases lying between them. CDR3 coding DNA: TGTGCCTGGAGTGTAAAGTATTCACCCCTCCACTTT. Translated: CAWSVKYSPLHF.

CDR3: CASSLLGAYGQNYEQYF. The DNA of the CDR3 is TGTGCCAGCAGTTTACTAGGGGCTTATGGACAGAATTACGAGCAGTACTTC. V and J are TRBV27 and TRBJ2-7; D might be TRBD1 (6 bases). CDR1 is MNHEY, CDR2 SMNVEV, per germline (reference sequence). V lost 2 bases and J 4 bases, leaving 21 bases between the germline ends. The CDR3 has 17 amino acids.

This chain uses TRBV27 with TRBJ1-3; D is uncertain. Trimming took off 6 bases at V and 0 bases at J, with 12 bases between the two ends. Looked up from germline, CDR1 is MNHEY and CDR2 is SMNVEV (reference sequence). The CDR3 extends over 15 amino acids. The DNA of the CDR3 is TGTGCCAGCAGAGAGGGAGACTACTCTGGAAACACCATATATTTT. Its protein product is CASREGDYSGNTIYF.

The V and J genes are TRBV7-2 and TRBJ1-2; D not resolved. Germline CDR1 is SGHTA and CDR2 is FQGNSA. The V end lost 0 bases, the J end lost 3 bases, and 14 bases lay between the germline ends. This CDR3 comprises 16 residues. The CDR3 DNA sequence: TGTGCCAGCAGCTTAGCAGCGTCTCTAGTGGACTATGGCTACACCTTC. Protein product: CASSLAASLVDYGYTF. The full variable domain, completed using reference TRBV7-2 and TRBJ1-2, is GAGVSQSPSNKVTEKGKDVELRCDPISGHTALYWYRQSLGQGLEFLIYFQGNSAPDKSGLPSDRFSAERTGGSVSTLTIQRTQQEDSAVYLCASSLAASLVDYGYTFGSGTRLTVV.

The chain is built from TRBV11-2 and TRBJ1-3; unclear D gene. V shed 5 bases and J shed 0 bases, with 8 bases lying between them. The CDR3 loop spans 14 amino acids. Germline CDR1 is SGHAT and CDR2 is FQNNGV. The CDR3 loop is CASSRGSSGNTIYF. The CDR3 DNA reads as TGTGCCAGCAGCCGCGGAAGCTCTGGAAACACCATATATTTT. Looking up the rest from reference TRBV11-2 and TRBJ1-3 gives the full variable domain: EAGVAQSPRYKIIEKRQSVAFWCNPISGHATLYWYQQILGQGPKLLIQFQNNGVVDDSQLPKDRFSAERLKGVDSTLKIQPAKLEDSAVYLCASSRGSSGNTIYFGEGSWLTVV.

The chain joins TRBV9 to TRBJ2-7; 7 bases match TRBD2. The trim removed 3 bases at V and 2 bases at J, leaving 5 bases unmatched. Germline loops: CDR1 SGDLS, CDR2 YYNGEE. The CDR3 spans 14 residues. This chain's CDR3 is CASSGLRGAYEQYF. The CDR3 bases are TGTGCCAGCAGCGGCCTACGGGGGGCCTACGAGCAGTACTTC.

The chain has TRBV28 and TRBJ1-1; no clear D. The CDR3 has 15 amino acids. Germline values: CDR1 MDHEN, CDR2 SYDVKM. V was trimmed by 5 bases and J by 5 bases, leaving 18 bases between them. CDR3 bases: TGTGCCAGCAGTCTGTGGTCGGCAGGAACGACTGAAGCTTTCTTT. Residues: CASSLWSAGTTEAFF.

The V gene is TRBV3-1 (or the pseudogene TRBV3-2), the J gene TRBJ2-2, with TRBD2 matching 13 bases. V lost 3 bases to trimming and J lost 7 bases; unmatched junction nucleotides: 8. Germline V gene lookup returns CDR1 LGHDT and CDR2 YNNKEL (reference sequence). CDR3 size: 17 residues. CDR3 bases: TGTGCCAGCAGCCACACTAGCGGGGGGGCTAACGTCGGGGAGCTGTTTTTT. It is translated as CASSHTSGGANVGELFF.

The chain carries TRBV9 and TRBJ1-2; 8 nucleotides agree with TRBD1. Germline V gives CDR1 SGDLS, CDR2 YYNGEE. V lost 0 bases to trimming and J lost 4 bases; unmatched junction nucleotides: 8. The CDR3 is made up of 16 amino acids. The CDR3 DNA reads as TGTGCCAGCAGCGTAGCGAGGACAGGGAGTGCCTATGGCTACACCTTC. Protein sequence: CASSVARTGSAYGYTF.

The gene calls are TRBV5-1 and TRBJ1-3; 8 nucleotides align to TRBD1. Germline V gene sequence: CDR1 SGHRS, CDR2 YFSETQ. After removal of 2 bases from V and 4 bases from J, the junction contained 2 bases not matched to a gene. This CDR3 region has 14 residues. CDR3 sequence: CASSLGQGGNTIYF. The CDR3 coding sequence is TGCGCCAGCAGCTTAGGACAGGGAGGAAACACCATATATTTT.

The J gene is TRBJ1-2, the V gene TRBV6-5, with 7 bases lining up with TRBD1. V was pared by 6 bases and J by 5 bases, with 12 bases of the junction left unmatched. CDR3 length equals 15 residues. Germline V gene sequence: CDR1 MNHEY, CDR2 SVGAGI. The CDR3 DNA reads TGTGCCAGCAGGCAACCCCTGGGACAGAGATATGGCTACACCTTC. The encoded protein is CASRQPLGQRYGYTF.

This sequence joins TRBV5-1 and TRBJ1-4; unclear D gene. Trimming stripped 3 bases from V and 0 bases from J, with 18 bases between. Germline CDR1 reads SGHRS; CDR2 reads YFSETQ. This CDR3 spans 18 amino acids. The CDR3 here is CASSSENPTGATNEKLFF. The DNA of the CDR3 is TGCGCCAGCAGCTCCGAAAATCCCACCGGAGCAACTAATGAAAAACTGTTTTTT.

This sequence joins TRBV4-1 and TRBJ2-1; perhaps D is TRBD1 or TRBD2 (6 bases each). The CDR3 has 17 amino acids. V was trimmed by 0 bases and J by 2 bases, leaving 14 bases between them. The germline V gene has CDR1 MGHRA and CDR2 YSYEKL. CDR3: CASSQDWGATPYNEQFF. DNA of the CDR3: TGCGCCAGCAGCCAAGACTGGGGGGCCACTCCCTACAATGAGCAGTTCTTC.

The rearrangement uses TRBV5-1 and TRBJ2-1; 9 bases fit TRBD1. This CDR3 has 14 residues. Germline V gene data show CDR1 as SGHRS and CDR2 as YFSETQ. J gave up 9 bases and V 5 bases, and 9 bases lay outside the gene matches. This CDR3 reads CASSIRDRDGEQFF. The CDR3 bases are TGCGCCAGCAGTATCCGGGACAGGGATGGTGAGCAGTTCTTC.

J is TRBJ2-5 and V is TRBV5-6; tentative D call: TRBD1 (6 bases). The CDR3 length is 13 residues. Deletions cut 3 bases from V and 2 bases from J, with 8 bases between. In germline, CDR1 is SGHDT, CDR2 YYEEEE. The CDR3 loop reads CASSSGQQETQYF. The CDR3 coding sequence is TGTGCCAGCAGCTCAGGACAGCAAGAGACCCAGTACTTC.

This chain joins TRBV5-3 and TRBJ2-7; 7 positions agree with TRBD2. TRBV5-3 is sorted into the ORF group, with uncertain function. J gave up 0 bases and V 4 bases, and 4 bases lay outside the gene matches. The CDR3 is made up of 14 amino acids. The CDR3 spells CARSERDYSYEQYF. For the CDR3, the DNA is TGTGCCAGAAGCGAACGGGACTACTCCTACGAGCAGTACTTC.